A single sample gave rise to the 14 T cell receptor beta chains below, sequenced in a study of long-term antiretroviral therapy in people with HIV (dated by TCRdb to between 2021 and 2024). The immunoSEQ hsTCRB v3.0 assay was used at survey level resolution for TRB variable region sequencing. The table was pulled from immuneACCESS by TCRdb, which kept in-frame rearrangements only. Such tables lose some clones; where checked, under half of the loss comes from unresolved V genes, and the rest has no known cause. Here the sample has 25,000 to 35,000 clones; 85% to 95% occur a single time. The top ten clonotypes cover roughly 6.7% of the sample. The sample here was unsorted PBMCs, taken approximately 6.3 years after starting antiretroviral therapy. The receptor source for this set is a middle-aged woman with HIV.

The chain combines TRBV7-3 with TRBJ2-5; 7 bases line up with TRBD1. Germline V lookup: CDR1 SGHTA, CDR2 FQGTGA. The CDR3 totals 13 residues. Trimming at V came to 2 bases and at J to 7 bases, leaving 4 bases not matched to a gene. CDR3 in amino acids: CASSLEGAGTQYF. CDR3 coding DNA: TGTGCCAGCAGCTTAGAGGGGGCCGGGACCCAGTACTTC.

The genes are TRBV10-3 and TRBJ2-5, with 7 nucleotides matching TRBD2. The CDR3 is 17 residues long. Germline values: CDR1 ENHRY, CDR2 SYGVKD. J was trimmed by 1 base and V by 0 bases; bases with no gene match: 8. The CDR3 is CAISESAGGGFQETQYF. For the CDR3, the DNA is TGTGCCATCAGTGAGTCGGCGGGCGGGGGATTCCAAGAGACCCAGTACTTC.

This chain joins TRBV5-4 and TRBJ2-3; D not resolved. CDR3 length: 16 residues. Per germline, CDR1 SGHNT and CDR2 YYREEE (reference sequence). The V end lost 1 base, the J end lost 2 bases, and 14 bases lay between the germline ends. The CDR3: CASSLLPVAYTDTQYF. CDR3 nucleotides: TGTGCCAGCAGCTTGTTACCAGTCGCTTACACAGATACGCAGTATTTT.

Written as DNA, the CDR3 is TGTGCCAGCAGCCCAGACAGGGGGGTTTTCGGTAATTCACCCCTCCACTTT. Translating gives CASSPDRGVFGNSPLHF. J is TRBJ1-6 and V is TRBV9, with TRBD1 matching 9 bases. V gave up 4 bases and J gave up 6 bases; unmatched junction bases: 11. This CDR3 has 17 residues. Germline V gene sequence: CDR1 SGDLS, CDR2 YYNGEE.

The CDR3 bases are TGTGCCAGCAGCTTAGGCGGGACAGGGAAGTCAGCTGAAGCTTTCTTT. Its translation is CASSLGGTGKSAEAFF. The rearrangement joins TRBV7-9 to TRBJ1-1; TRBD1 agrees at 9 bases. The CDR3 length is 16 residues. Germline trimming cut 1 base from V and 6 bases from J; bases unmatched to any gene: 9. Germline V gives CDR1 SEHNR, CDR2 FQNEAQ (reference sequence).

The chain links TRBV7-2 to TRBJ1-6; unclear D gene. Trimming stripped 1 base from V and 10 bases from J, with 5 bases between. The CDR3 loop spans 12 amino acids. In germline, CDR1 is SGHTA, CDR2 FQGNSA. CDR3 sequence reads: CASSLVPSPLHF. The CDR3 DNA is TGTGCCAGCAGCTTAGTCCCATCACCCCTCCACTTT.

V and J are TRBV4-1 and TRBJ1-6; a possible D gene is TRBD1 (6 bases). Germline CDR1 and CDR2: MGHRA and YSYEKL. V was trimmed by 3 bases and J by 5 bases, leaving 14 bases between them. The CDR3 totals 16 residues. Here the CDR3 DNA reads TGCGCCAGCAGCCAGCGGACAGAGGTTCATAATTCACCCCTCCACTTT. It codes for CASSQRTEVHNSPLHF.

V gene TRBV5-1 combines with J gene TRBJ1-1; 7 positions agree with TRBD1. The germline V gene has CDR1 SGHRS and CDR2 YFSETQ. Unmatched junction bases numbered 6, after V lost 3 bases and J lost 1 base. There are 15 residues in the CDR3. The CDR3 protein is CASSSRTGSNTEAFF. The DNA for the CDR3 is TGCGCCAGCAGCTCTCGGACAGGATCGAACACTGAAGCTTTCTTT.

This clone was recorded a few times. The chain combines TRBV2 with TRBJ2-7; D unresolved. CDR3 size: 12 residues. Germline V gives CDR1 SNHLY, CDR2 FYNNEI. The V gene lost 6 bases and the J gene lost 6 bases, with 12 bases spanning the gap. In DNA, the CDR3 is TGTGCCAGCAGCTCTACGGGCGTCGAGCAGTACTTC. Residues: CASSSTGVEQYF.

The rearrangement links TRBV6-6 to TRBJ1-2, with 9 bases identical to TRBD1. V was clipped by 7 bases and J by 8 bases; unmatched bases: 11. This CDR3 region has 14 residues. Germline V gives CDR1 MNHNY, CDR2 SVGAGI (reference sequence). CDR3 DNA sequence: TGTGCCAGCACCCCGGGACAGGGCTTACAAGGCTACACCTTC. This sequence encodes CASTPGQGLQGYTF.

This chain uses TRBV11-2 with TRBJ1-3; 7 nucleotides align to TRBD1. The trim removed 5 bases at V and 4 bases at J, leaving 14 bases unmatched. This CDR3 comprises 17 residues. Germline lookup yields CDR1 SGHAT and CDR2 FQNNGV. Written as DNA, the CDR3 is TGTGCCAGCAGCCCGTCCCCGAGGGACAGTCGCGGAAACACCATATATTTT. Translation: CASSPSPRDSRGNTIYF.

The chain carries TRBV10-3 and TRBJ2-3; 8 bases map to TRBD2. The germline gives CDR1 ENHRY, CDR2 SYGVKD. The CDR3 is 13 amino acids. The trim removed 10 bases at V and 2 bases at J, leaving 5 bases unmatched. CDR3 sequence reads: CATLAGNTDTQYF. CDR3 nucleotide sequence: TGTGCCACTTTAGCGGGGAACACAGATACGCAGTATTTT.

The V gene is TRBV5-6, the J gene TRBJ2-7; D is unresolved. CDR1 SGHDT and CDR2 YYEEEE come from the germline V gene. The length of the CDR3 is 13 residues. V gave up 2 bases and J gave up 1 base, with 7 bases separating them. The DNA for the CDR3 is TGTGCCAGCAGCTTAGGGCATTCCTACGAGCAGTACTTC. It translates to CASSLGHSYEQYF.

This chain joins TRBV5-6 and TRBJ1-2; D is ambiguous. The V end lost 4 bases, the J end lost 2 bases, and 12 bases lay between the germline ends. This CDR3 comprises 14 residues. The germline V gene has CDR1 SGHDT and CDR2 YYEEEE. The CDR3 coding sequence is TGTGCCAGCAGCCCCCCGACCGAAAACTATGGCTACACCTTC. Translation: CASSPPTENYGYTF.